The 18 T cell receptor beta chains presented below share a single source sample, sequenced in a study of T-cell reconstitution after alpha-beta-depleted transplantation in children. Preparation of the TCRbeta library was carried out with unique molecular identifiers. TCRdb independently ran MiXCR on the PCR reads; one entry per CDR3 protein. The repertoire has some 590,000 distinct CDR3 sequences, roughly a tenth of them found once; the top ten carry less than 5%. Material: PBMCs from the stem cell graft donor, obtained from the stem cell graft. Receptors were obtained from a human donor who donated a stem cell graft to a child with acute myeloid leukemia.

This chain uses TRBV7-6 with TRBJ1-1, with TRBD1 matching 9 bases. V lost 2 bases to trimming and J lost 7 bases; unmatched junction nucleotides: 17. The V gene's germline CDR1 is SGHVS and CDR2 FNYEAQ. The CDR3 loop spans 18 amino acids. This chain's CDR3 is CASSLRSPGTGHSLEAFF. CDR3 nucleotides: TGTGCCAGCAGCTTAAGATCCCCCGGGACAGGGCATTCGCTTGAAGCTTTCTTT.

The sample holds many counts of this clonotype. J is TRBJ1-5 and V is TRBV27; tentative D call: TRBD1 (5 bases). V dropped 4 bases and J dropped 5 bases, with 12 bases sitting between them. From germline, CDR1 is MNHEY and CDR2 SMNVEV (reference sequence). This CDR3 spans 14 amino acids. The DNA of the CDR3 is TGTGCCAGCAGTTCTACAGGTACTTATCAGCCCCAGCATTTT. Protein sequence: CASSSTGTYQPQHF.

This clonotype was counted only a few times. The chain carries TRBV20-1 and TRBJ1-2; possibly TRBD1 for D (5 bases). V lost 1 base and J lost 7, with 13 bases in between. Germline V lookup: CDR1 DFQATT, CDR2 SNEGSKA (reference sequence). The CDR3 has 13 amino acids. DNA of the CDR3: TGCAGTGCTAGAGGTTCAGGGTTCTCTGGCTACACCTTC. Its protein is CSARGSGFSGYTF.

The chain links TRBV12-3 or TRBV12-4 to TRBJ2-2; 8 bases align to TRBD2. V was pared by 8 bases and J by 6 bases, with 11 bases of the junction left unmatched. The CDR3 totals 15 residues. Here the CDR3 DNA reads TGTGCCAGCTCTAGGGCGGGAGGTCCCGCCGGGGAGCTGTTTTTT. Translation gives CASSRAGGPAGELFF.

This clonotype came up a few times. The V and J genes are TRBV10-3 and TRBJ2-7; 8 bases are a match to TRBD1. CDR3 length: 14 amino acids. Germline V lookup: CDR1 ENHRY, CDR2 SYGVKD. Trimming removed 7 bases from V and 1 base from J; junction bases left unmatched: 6. The CDR3 loop reads CAINRGQGSYEQYF. CDR3 bases: TGTGCCATCAACCGTGGACAGGGATCCTACGAGCAGTACTTC.

CDR3 sequence (DNA): TGTGCCAGCAGTTACTCGGGGCAGGGAAACTACGAGCAGTACTTC. Encoded protein: CASSYSGQGNYEQYF. The chain has TRBV6-5 and TRBJ2-7, with D tentatively TRBD1 (5 bases). The V gene lost 0 bases and the J gene lost 3 bases, with 12 bases spanning the gap. In germline, CDR1 is MNHEY, CDR2 SVGAGI. The CDR3 runs 15 residues.

This chain's CDR3 is CSARPPTWNTEAFF. The CDR3 nucleotides read TGCAGTGCTAGACCTCCGACTTGGAACACTGAAGCTTTCTTT. The chain joins TRBV20-1 to TRBJ1-1; D uncertain. This CDR3 is 14 amino acids long. Germline CDR1 and CDR2: DFQATT and SNEGSKA (reference sequence). Trimming took 2 bases from V and 1 from J, leaving 11 bases between them.

In this sample, this clonotype turned up a few times. The rearrangement links TRBV7-2 to TRBJ2-3; D is perhaps TRBD2 (6 bases). The V end lost 3 bases, the J end lost 2 bases, and 9 bases lay between the germline ends. The germline V gene has CDR1 SGHTA and CDR2 FQGNSA. The CDR3 is made up of 14 amino acids. CDR3 bases: TGTGCCAGCAGCTTGACTAGTCTCACAGATACGCAGTATTTT. Its protein product is CASSLTSLTDTQYF.

This clonotype was found many times. This rearrangement joins TRBV4-3 to TRBJ2-1, with 10 bases identical to TRBD2. The J segment lost 0 bases and the V segment lost 1 base, leaving 3 bases of the junction unmatched. Germline values: CDR1 LGHNA, CDR2 YSLEER. The CDR3 runs 17 residues. The chain's CDR3 is CASSQGPSGSSYNEQFF. CDR3 nucleotides: TGCGCCAGCAGCCAAGGTCCTAGCGGGAGCTCCTACAATGAGCAGTTCTTC.

This sequence joins TRBV3-1 and TRBJ2-2, with a weak D call TRBD2 (5 bases). CDR1 and CDR2 (germline): LGHDT, YNNKEL (reference sequence). Trimming took off 4 bases at V and 6 bases at J, with 12 bases between the two ends. The CDR3 length is 14 residues. CDR3 amino acids: CASSRDSEAGELFF. The CDR3 DNA reads as TGTGCCAGCAGCCGGGATAGCGAAGCCGGGGAGCTGTTTTTT.

A few counts support this clonotype. This chain joins TRBV27 and TRBJ2-1; D is perhaps TRBD1 or TRBD2 (5 bases each). Germline V gene sequence: CDR1 MNHEY, CDR2 SMNVEV (reference sequence). The CDR3 consists of 16 residues. V was shortened by 5 bases and J by 0 bases, with 14 bases between the two germline ends. The CDR3 region has the DNA TGTGCCAGCAGTCTCCCGGGACGGAGCTCCTACAATGAGCAGTTCTTC. Its protein is CASSLPGRSSYNEQFF.

This clonotype was recorded at least ten times. The rearrangement joins TRBV7-6 to TRBJ2-2; TRBD2 matches 10 bases. CDR1 and CDR2 from the germline V gene are SGHVS and FNYEAQ. The ends lost 5 bases at V and 13 bases at J; junction bases unmatched: 13. The CDR3 runs 15 residues. The CDR3 reads CASSPRLAGAVGLFF. CDR3 nucleotide sequence: TGTGCCAGCAGCCCCAGACTAGCGGGTGCCGTGGGGCTGTTTTTT.

Many counts were recorded for this clonotype. CDR3 nucleotide sequence: TGCAGTGCCACGAACTCCTACGAGCAGTACTTC. Translation gives CSATNSYEQYF. This chain connects TRBV20-1 to TRBJ2-7; no clear D gene. V lost 6 bases, J lost 0 bases, and 6 bases lay in between. The CDR3 totals 11 residues. Germline CDR1 DFQATT, CDR2 SNEGSKA (reference sequence).

This clonotype was picked up a small number of times. This chain joins TRBV7-2 and TRBJ2-7, with D possibly being TRBD2 (5 bases). The germline V and J ends were trimmed by 4 bases and 4 bases, with 14 bases remaining between them. Germline V lookup: CDR1 SGHTA, CDR2 FQGNSA. The CDR3 is 14 residues long. The CDR3 DNA is TGTGCCAGCAGCTCCCCCAAGGGCGGGTACGAGCAGTACTTC. Amino acid sequence: CASSSPKGGYEQYF. Based on the CDR3 plus reference TRBV7-2 and TRBJ2-7, the full variable domain is GAGVSQSPSNKVTEKGKDVELRCDPISGHTALYWYRQSLGQGLEFLIYFQGNSAPDKSGLPSDRFSAERTGGSVSTLTIQRTQQEDSAVYLCASSSPKGGYEQYFGPGTRLTVT.

V usage is TRBV3-1 and J usage is TRBJ2-7, with 13 nucleotides matching TRBD2. V lost 1 base to trimming and J lost 1 base; unmatched junction nucleotides: 4. From germline, CDR1 is LGHDT and CDR2 YNNKEL (reference sequence). The CDR3 loop spans 17 amino acids. CDR3 bases: TGTGCCAGCAGCCAAGGACTAGCGGGAGGACAGTCCTACGAGCAGTACTTC. It codes for CASSQGLAGGQSYEQYF.

The V and J genes are TRBV29-1 and TRBJ1-1; D gene unclear. The CDR3 loop spans 13 amino acids. Trimming shortened V by 4 bases and J by 0 bases, and 9 bases separated the two germline ends. The germline V gene encodes CDR1 SQVTM and CDR2 ANQGSEA. The CDR3 loop is CSVGALMNTEAFF. CDR3 bases: TGCAGCGTTGGAGCCCTAATGAACACTGAAGCTTTCTTT. Combining the CDR3 with reference TRBV29-1 and TRBJ1-1 gives the whole variable domain SAVISQKPSRDICQRGTSLTIQCQVDSQVTMMFWYRQQPGQSLTLIATANQGSEATYESGFVIDKFPISRPNLTFSTLTVSNMSPEDSSIYLCSVGALMNTEAFFGQGTRLTVV.

Ten or more counts support this clonotype. The J gene is TRBJ2-7, the V gene TRBV7-9; 7 bases are shared with TRBD1. CDR3 length equals 15 residues. V was pared by 5 bases and J by 2 bases, with 9 bases of the junction left unmatched. CDR1 and CDR2 (germline): SEHNR, FQNEAQ (reference sequence). The CDR3 sequence: CASSRTGTETYEQYF. The CDR3 nucleotides are TGTGCCAGCAGCAGAACCGGGACAGAGACCTACGAGCAGTACTTC.

This clonotype appeared a few times. J is TRBJ2-2 and V is TRBV5-1; D is possibly TRBD2 (6 bases). This CDR3 is 17 amino acids long. The V gene's germline CDR1 is SGHRS and CDR2 YFSETQ. V was cut by 0 bases and J by 7 bases, with 19 bases left in between. CDR3 in amino acids: CASSLAPGGPRGGELFF. The DNA for the CDR3 is TGCGCCAGCAGCTTGGCACCCGGAGGGCCACGCGGCGGGGAGCTGTTTTTT.